One sample yielded the 7 T cell receptor beta chains listed below, sequenced in a study of T-cell reconstitution after alpha-beta-depleted transplantation in children. These receptors' antigens are unknown. Study-level findings and limits: The main origin of T-cell counts and diversity one year after transplant was newly produced T cells.

This sample's TCRbeta library carried unique molecular identifier barcodes. TCRdb re-derived calls from the PCR reads in MiXCR, one entry per CDR3 protein. The sample includes about 300,000 distinct CDR3 sequences, 6% to 10% seen only once; the top ten take 9.1%. This sample comprised peripheral blood, obtained 360 days after TCRalphabeta/CD19-depleted stem cell transplant. These receptors were collected from a female patient aged 2-10 years who had a stem cell transplant for Fanconi anemia, so the T cells may come from the graft donor.

The chain uses TRBV4-2 and TRBJ2-1; D uncertain. The CDR3 consists of 13 residues. V was shortened by 0 bases and J by 7 bases, with 7 bases between the two germline ends. Per the germline V gene, CDR1 is LGHNA and CDR2 is YNFKEQ. CDR3: CASSQEDWNEQFF. The CDR3 nucleotides are TGTGCCAGCAGCCAAGAAGATTGGAATGAGCAGTTCTTC.

The table lists this clonotype with many counts. The chain has TRBV7-9 and TRBJ1-1; D not certain. V lost 0 bases and J lost 4, with 12 bases in between. CDR3 length: 15 amino acids. Per germline, CDR1 SEHNR and CDR2 FQNEAQ (reference sequence). The CDR3 bases are TGTGCCAGCAGCTTAGCATACCCTGATGGCACTGAAGCTTTCTTT. This encodes CASSLAYPDGTEAFF.

This clonotype was detected a few times. The V and J genes are TRBV4-2 and TRBJ1-2; 12 bases align to TRBD1. The V segment lost 2 bases and the J segment 7 bases; nucleotides outside the gene matches: 14. The CDR3 loop spans 18 amino acids. Per germline, CDR1 LGHNA and CDR2 YNFKEQ. The DNA of the CDR3 is TGTGCCAGCAGCCAACGCATCTACCCGGGACAGGGGGCGTCTGGCTACACCTTC. It codes for CASSQRIYPGQGASGYTF.

This clonotype was observed a few times. V gene TRBV2 combines with J gene TRBJ2-3; D uncertain. V lost 2 bases and J 2 bases, leaving 5 bases between the germline ends. The CDR3 contains 13 residues. Germline V gives CDR1 SNHLY, CDR2 FYNNEI. The CDR3 nucleotides read TGTGCCAGCAGTGAACAGGACACAGATACGCAGTATTTT. This gives the protein CASSEQDTDTQYF.

Ten or more counts support this clonotype. DNA of the CDR3: TGTGCCAGCAGTTACGGGCTTGCCTACGAGCAGTACTTC. Translation gives CASSYGLAYEQYF. The chain employs TRBV6-2 or TRBV6-3 and TRBJ2-7; no clear D. V was shortened by 2 bases and J by 2 bases, with 7 bases between the two germline ends. This CDR3 has 13 amino acids. The germline V gene encodes CDR1 MNHEY and CDR2 SVGEGT.

This clonotype came up many times. The chain links TRBV11-2 to TRBJ2-1, with 9 bases that match TRBD2. Unmatched junction bases numbered 10, after V lost 5 bases and J lost 11 bases. Germline CDR1 reads SGHAT; CDR2 reads FQNNGV. The CDR3 sequence is 14 residues long. CDR3 sequence reads: CASSPVFSGGQQFF. The DNA for the CDR3 is TGTGCCAGCAGCCCCGTGTTCAGCGGGGGGCAGCAGTTCTTC.

This clonotype appeared many times. Mismatch with germline at one junction end may stem from a read error. The chain carries TRBV30 and TRBJ2-3; tentative D call: TRBD1 (6 bases). This CDR3 has 13 residues. Germline V CDR1 and CDR2: GTSNPN, SVGIG (reference sequence). CDR3 coding DNA: TGTGCCTGGAGTGTAAGGAGGACAGATACGCAGTGTTTT. It translates to CAWSVRRTDTQCF.